Here is one T cell receptor beta chain with its context. Its target is unknown. This entry comes from a study of T cell responses to AZD1222 COVID-19 vaccine. General study results and limits: The breadth and depth of Spike-specific TCRs increased once two AZD1222 doses had been given.

Germline CDR1 is SNHLY and CDR2 is FYNNEI. This CDR3 comprises 14 residues. V lost 4 bases and J lost 6, with 13 bases in between. Method: immunoSEQ multiplex PCR; TCRdb's copy keeps in-frame clones and lacks some. Of more than 110,000 clones in the sample, over 75% were seen once. Sequencing was performed on peripheral blood, taken on day 0 of AZD1222 vaccination. This TCR derives from an adult in good health. The J gene is TRBJ2-1, the V gene TRBV2, with D uncertain. This chain's CDR3 is CASSGANSLNEQFF. The CDR3 nucleotides read TGTGCCAGCAGTGGCGCTAACTCACTCAATGAGCAGTTCTTC.